This TCR beta chain is drawn from a study of beta chain features in type 1 diabetes. Study-wide findings and caveats: The naive, central memory and Treg TCRB repertoires showed an apparent similarity that was greater among patients than among healthy donors.

Only a few counts were recorded for this clone. The antigen is not known. The isolated RNA, all of it, was reverse transcribed, so expressed TCRB transcripts were what got sequenced. Profiled with immunoSEQ multiplex PCR; TCRdb holds only in-frame clones, not every one. The repertoire consists of 300,000 or so clones, with 7% to 9% occurring once and the leading ten covering around 0.44%. The V gene's germline CDR1 is MDHEN and CDR2 SYDVKM. The CDR3 consists of 12 residues. V was shortened by 2 bases and J by 5 bases, with 6 bases between the two germline ends. Sequenced input: central memory CD4+ T cells from blood. This chain connects TRBV28 to TRBJ2-5, with D hard to call. The clonotype originates from a woman between 18 and 30 years old in good health. CDR3 amino acids: CASSLVRETQYF. The CDR3 region has the DNA TGTGCCAGCAGTTTAGTTCGGGAGACCCAGTACTTC.